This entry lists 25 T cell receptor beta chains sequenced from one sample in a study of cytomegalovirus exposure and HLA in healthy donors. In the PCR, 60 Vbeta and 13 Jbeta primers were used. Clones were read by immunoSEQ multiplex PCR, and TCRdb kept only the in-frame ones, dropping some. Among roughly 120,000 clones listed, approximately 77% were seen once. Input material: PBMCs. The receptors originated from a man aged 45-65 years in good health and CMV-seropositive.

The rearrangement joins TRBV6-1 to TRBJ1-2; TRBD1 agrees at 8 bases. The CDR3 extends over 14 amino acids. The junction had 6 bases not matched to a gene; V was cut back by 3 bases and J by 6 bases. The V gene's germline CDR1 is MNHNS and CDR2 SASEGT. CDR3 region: CASSDLGQGDGYTF. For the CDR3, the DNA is TGTGCCAGCAGTGATCTCGGACAGGGCGATGGCTACACCTTC.

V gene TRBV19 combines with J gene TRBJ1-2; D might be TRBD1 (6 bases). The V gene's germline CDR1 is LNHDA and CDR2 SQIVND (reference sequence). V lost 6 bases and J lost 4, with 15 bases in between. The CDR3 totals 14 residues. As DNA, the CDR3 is TGTGCCAGTAGCCTAACAGGGATCGCCTATGGCTACACCTTC. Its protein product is CASSLTGIAYGYTF.

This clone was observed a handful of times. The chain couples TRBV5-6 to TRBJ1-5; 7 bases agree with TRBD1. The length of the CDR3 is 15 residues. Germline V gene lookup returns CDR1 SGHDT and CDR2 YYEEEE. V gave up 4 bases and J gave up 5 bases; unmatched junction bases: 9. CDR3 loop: CASSLRTGGHQPQHF. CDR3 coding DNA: TGTGCCAGCAGCCTTAGGACAGGTGGACATCAGCCCCAGCATTTT. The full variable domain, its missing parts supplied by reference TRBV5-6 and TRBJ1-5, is DAGVTQSPTHLIKTRGQQVTLRCSPKSGHDTVSWYQQALGQGPQFIFQYYEEEERQRGNFPDRFSGHQFPNYSSELNVNALLLGDSALYLCASSLRTGGHQPQHFGDGTRLSIL.

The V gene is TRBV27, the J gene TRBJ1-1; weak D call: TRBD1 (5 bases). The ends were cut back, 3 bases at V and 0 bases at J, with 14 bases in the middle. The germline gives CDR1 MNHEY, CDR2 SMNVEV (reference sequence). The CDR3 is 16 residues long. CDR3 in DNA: TGTGCCAGCAGTTTCCGGGACGGACTAATGAACACTGAAGCTTTCTTT. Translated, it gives CASSFRDGLMNTEAFF.

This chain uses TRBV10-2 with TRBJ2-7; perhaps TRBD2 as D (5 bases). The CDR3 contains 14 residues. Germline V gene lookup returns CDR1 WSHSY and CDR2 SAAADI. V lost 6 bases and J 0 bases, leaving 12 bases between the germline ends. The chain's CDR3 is CASRGLGGSYEQYF. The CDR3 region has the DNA TGCGCCAGCAGAGGCCTAGGAGGCTCCTACGAGCAGTACTTC.

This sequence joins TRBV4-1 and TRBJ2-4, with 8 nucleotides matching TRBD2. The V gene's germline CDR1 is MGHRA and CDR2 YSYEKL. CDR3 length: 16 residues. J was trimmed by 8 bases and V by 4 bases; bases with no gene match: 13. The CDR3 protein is CASSPSGGGRLDIQYF. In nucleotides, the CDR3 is TGCGCCAGCAGCCCCTCAGGCGGGGGGCGATTGGACATTCAGTACTTC.

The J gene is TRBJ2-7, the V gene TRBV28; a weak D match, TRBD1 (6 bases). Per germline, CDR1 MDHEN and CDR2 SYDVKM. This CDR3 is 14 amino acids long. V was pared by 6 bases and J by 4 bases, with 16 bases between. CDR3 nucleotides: TGTGCCAGCAGACCTACAGGGATTGGGTACGAGCAGTACTTC. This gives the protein CASRPTGIGYEQYF.

The CDR3, as DNA: TGTGCCAGCAGCGTAGCGGGACAGTCCAATCAGCCCCAGCATTTT. Protein: CASSVAGQSNQPQHF. J is TRBJ1-5 and V is TRBV9, with 7 bases fitting TRBD1. The CDR3 sequence is 15 residues long. V shed 0 bases and J 3 bases; nucleotides not matched to a gene: 3. CDR1 SGDLS and CDR2 YYNGEE come from the germline V gene.

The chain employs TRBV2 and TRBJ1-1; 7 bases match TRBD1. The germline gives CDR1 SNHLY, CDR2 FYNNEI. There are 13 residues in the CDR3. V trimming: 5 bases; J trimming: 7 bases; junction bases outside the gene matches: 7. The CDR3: CASSPRGQGEAFF. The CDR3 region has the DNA TGTGCCAGCAGTCCAAGGGGGCAAGGTGAAGCTTTCTTT.

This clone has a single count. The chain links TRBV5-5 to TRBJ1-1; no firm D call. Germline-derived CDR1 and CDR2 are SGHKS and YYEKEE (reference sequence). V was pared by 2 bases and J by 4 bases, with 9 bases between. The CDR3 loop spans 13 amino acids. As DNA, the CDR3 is TGTGCCAGCAGCTTAGCGGGGTCCACTGAAGCTTTCTTT. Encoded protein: CASSLAGSTEAFF.

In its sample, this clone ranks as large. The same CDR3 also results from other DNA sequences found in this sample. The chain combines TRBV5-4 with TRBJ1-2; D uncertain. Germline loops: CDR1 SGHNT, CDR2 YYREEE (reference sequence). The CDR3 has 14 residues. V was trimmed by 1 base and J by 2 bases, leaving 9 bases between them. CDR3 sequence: CASSLRFMNYGYTF. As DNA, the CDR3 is TGTGCCAGCAGCTTGCGGTTCATGAACTATGGCTACACCTTC. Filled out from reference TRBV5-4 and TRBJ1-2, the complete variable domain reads ETGVTQSPTHLIKTRGQQVTLRCSSQSGHNTVSWYQQALGQGPQFIFQYYREEENGRGNFPPRFSGLQFPNYSSELNVNALELDDSALYLCASSLRFMNYGYTFGSGTRLTVV.

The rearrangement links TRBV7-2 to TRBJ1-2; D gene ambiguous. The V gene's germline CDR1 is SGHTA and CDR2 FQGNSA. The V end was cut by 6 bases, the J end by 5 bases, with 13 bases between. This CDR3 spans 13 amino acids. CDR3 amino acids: CASSQAGGYGYTF. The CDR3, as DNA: TGTGCCAGCAGTCAAGCCGGAGGGTATGGCTACACCTTC. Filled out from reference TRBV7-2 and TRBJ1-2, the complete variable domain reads GAGVSQSPSNKVTEKGKDVELRCDPISGHTALYWYRQSLGQGLEFLIYFQGNSAPDKSGLPSDRFSAERTGGSVSTLTIQRTQQEDSAVYLCASSQAGGYGYTFGSGTRLTVV.

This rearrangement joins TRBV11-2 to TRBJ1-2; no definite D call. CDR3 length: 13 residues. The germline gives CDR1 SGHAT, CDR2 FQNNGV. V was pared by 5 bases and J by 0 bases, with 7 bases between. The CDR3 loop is CASSAVTNYGYTF. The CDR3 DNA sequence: TGTGCCAGCAGCGCGGTTACTAACTATGGCTACACCTTC. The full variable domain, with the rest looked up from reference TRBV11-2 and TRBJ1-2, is EAGVAQSPRYKIIEKRQSVAFWCNPISGHATLYWYQQILGQGPKLLIQFQNNGVVDDSQLPKDRFSAERLKGVDSTLKIQPAKLEDSAVYLCASSAVTNYGYTFGSGTRLTVV.

The DNA of the CDR3 is TGTGCCAGCAGTTTACTAGGGGTAGGGGAGCAGTACTTC. This encodes CASSLLGVGEQYF. J is TRBJ2-7 and V is TRBV28; D might be TRBD1 (5 bases). Germline V gives CDR1 MDHEN, CDR2 SYDVKM. V was cut by 2 bases and J by 7 bases, with 12 bases left in between. The CDR3 spans 13 residues.

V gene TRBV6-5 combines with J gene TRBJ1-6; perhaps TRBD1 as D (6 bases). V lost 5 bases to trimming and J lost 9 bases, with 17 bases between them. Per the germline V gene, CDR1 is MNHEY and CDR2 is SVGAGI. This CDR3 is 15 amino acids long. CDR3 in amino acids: CASSKDSNRGSPLHF. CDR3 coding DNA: TGTGCCAGCAGTAAGGACAGCAATCGGGGTTCACCCCTCCACTTT.

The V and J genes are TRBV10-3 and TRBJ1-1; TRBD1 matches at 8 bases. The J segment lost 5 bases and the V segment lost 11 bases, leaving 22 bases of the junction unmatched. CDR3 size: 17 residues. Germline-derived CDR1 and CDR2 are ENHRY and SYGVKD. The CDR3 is CAASRGAGGIVSTEAFF. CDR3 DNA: TGTGCCGCCTCGCGGGGAGCAGGGGGCATCGTTTCGACTGAAGCTTTCTTT.

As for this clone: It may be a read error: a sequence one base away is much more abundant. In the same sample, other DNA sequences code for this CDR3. The CDR3 loop reads CASSPWTATNEKLFF. The CDR3 DNA sequence: TGTGCCAGTAGTCCCTGGACAGCAACTAATGAAAAACTGTTTTTT. The chain recombines TRBV19 with TRBJ1-4, with D perhaps TRBD1 (6 bases). V shed 5 bases and J shed 0 bases, with 10 bases lying between them. From germline, CDR1 is LNHDA and CDR2 SQIVND (reference sequence). The CDR3 is 15 residues long. Full variable domain (missing parts from reference TRBV19 and TRBJ1-4): DGGITQSPKYLFRKEGQNVTLSCEQNLNHDAMYWYRQDPGQGLRLIYYSQIVNDFQKGDIAEGYSVSREKKESFPLTVTSAQKNPTAFYLCASSPWTATNEKLFFGSGTQLSVL.

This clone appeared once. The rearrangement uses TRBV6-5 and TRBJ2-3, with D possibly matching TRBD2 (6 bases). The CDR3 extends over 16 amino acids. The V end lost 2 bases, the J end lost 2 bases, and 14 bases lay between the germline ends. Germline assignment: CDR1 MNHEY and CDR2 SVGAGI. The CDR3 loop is CASSYVGGVFTDTQYF. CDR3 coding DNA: TGTGCCAGCAGTTACGTTGGCGGGGTGTTCACAGATACGCAGTATTTT.

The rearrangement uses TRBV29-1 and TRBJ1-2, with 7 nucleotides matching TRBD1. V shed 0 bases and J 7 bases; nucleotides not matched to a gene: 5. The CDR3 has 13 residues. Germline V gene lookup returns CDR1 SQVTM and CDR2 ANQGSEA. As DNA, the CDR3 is TGCAGCGTTGAAGAGAGGGGGCGGGCTGGCTACACCTTC. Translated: CSVEERGRAGYTF.

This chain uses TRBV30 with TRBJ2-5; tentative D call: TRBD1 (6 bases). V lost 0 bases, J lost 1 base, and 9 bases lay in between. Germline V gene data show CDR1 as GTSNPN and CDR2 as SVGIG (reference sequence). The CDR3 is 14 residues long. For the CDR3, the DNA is TGTGCCTGGAGTGTATGGGGGCCCCAAGAGACCCAGTACTTC. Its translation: CAWSVWGPQETQYF.

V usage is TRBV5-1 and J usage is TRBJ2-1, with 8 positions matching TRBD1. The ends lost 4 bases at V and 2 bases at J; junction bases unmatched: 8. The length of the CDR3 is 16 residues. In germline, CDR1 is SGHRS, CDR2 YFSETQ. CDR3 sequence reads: CASSPRGQGTYNEQFF. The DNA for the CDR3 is TGCGCCAGCAGCCCTCGCGGACAGGGCACCTACAATGAGCAGTTCTTC.

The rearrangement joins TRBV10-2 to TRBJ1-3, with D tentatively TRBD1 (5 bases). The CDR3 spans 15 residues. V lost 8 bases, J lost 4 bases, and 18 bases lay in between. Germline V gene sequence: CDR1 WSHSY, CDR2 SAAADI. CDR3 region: CASAGAAEVGNTIYF. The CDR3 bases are TGCGCCAGCGCTGGGGCGGCAGAAGTCGGAAACACCATATATTTT.

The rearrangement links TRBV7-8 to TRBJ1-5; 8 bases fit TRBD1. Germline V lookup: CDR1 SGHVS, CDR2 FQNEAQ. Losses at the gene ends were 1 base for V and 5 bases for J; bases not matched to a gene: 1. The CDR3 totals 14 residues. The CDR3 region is CASSLGTGYQPQHF. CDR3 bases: TGTGCCAGCAGCTTAGGGACAGGGTATCAGCCCCAGCATTTT.

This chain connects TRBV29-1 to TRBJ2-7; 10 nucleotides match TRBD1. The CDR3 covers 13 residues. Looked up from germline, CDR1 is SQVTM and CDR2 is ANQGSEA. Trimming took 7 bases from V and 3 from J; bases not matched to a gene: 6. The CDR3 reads CSATGQGDYEQYF. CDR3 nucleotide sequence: TGCAGCGCGACCGGACAGGGGGACTACGAGCAGTACTTC.

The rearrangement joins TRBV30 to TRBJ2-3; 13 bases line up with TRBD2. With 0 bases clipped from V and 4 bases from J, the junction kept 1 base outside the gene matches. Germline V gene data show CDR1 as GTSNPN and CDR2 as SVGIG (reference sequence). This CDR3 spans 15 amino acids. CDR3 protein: CAWSVGLAGADTQYF. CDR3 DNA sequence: TGTGCCTGGAGTGTAGGACTAGCGGGAGCAGATACGCAGTATTTT. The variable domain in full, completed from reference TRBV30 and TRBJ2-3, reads SQTIHQWPATLVQPVGSPLSLECTVEGTSNPNLYWYRQAAGRGLQLLFYSVGIGQISSEVPQNLSASRPQDRQFILSSKKLLLSDSGFYLCAWSVGLAGADTQYFGPGTRLTVL.